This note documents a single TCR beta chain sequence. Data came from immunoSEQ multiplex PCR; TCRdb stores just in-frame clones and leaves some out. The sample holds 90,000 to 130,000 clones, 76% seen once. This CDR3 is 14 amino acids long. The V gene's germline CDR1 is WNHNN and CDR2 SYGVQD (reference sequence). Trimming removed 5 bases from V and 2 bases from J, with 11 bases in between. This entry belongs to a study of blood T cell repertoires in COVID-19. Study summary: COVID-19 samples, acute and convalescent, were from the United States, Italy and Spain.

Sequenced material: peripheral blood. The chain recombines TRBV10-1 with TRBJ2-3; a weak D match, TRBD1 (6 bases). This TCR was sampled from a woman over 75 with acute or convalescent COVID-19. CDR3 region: CASSQGSHTDTQYF. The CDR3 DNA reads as TGCGCCAGCAGTCAGGGGTCGCACACAGATACGCAGTATTTT.